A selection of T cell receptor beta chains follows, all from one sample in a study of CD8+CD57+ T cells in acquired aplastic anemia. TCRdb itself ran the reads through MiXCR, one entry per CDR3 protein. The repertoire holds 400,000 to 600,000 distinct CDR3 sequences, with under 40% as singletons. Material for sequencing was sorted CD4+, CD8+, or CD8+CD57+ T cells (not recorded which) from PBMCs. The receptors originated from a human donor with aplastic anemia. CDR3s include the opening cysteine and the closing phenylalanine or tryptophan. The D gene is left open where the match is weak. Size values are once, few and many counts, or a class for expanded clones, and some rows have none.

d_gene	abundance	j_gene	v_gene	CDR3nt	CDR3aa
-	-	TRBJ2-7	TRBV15	TGTGCCACCAGCAGATCGACAGCATACGAGCAGGACTTC	CATSRSTAYEQDF
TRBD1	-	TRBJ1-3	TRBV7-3	TGTGCCAGCAGATTGACGGGAGGGGGCAACACCATATATTTT	CASRLTGGGNTIYF
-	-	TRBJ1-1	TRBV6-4	TGTGCCAGCAGTAGGGTCGGCGGCACTGAAGCTTTCTTT	CASSRVGGTEAFF
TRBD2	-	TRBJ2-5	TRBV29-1	TGCAGCGTTGTCCTTGGACTAGCGGGGGCAAGGGGAGAGACCCAGTACTTC	CSVVLGLAGARGETQYF
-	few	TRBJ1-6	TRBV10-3	TGTGCCATCAGTGGGGACGGCCGAAATTCACCCCTCCACTTT	CAISGDGRNSPLHF
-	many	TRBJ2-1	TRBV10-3	TGTGCCATCAGTGAGACGACAGTACACGAGCAGTTCTTC	CAISETTVHEQFF
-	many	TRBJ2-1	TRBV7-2	TGTGCCAGCAGCTTGGACACTGCACCCAATGAGCAGTTCTTC	CASSLDTAPNEQFF
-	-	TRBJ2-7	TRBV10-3	TGTGCCACCAAGATAGTCCCGGGGGTACCCTACGAGCAGTACTTC	CATKIVPGVPYEQYF
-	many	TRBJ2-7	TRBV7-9	TGTGCCAGCAGCTTAAGCCAATACGAGCAGTACTTC	CASSLSQYEQYF
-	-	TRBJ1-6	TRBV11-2	TGTGCCAGCAGCTTATATCCGCGGGGGGTCTTGGATTCACCCCTCCACTTT	CASSLYPRGVLDSPLHF
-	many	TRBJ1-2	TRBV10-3	TGTGCCATCAGTGGGGGCTATGGCTACACCTTC	CAISGGYGYTF
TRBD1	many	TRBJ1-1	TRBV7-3	TGTGCCAGCAGCTCGGACAGGGTAGGGACTGAAGCTTTCTTT	CASSSDRVGTEAFF
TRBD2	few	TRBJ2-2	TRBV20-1	TGCAGTGCTAGTGAGGCGGGGGGTTACACCGGGGAGCTGTTTTTT	CSASEAGGYTGELFF
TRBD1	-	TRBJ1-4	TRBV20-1	TGCAGTGCTAGAGATCTGCAGGGGGGGAATGAAAAACTGTTTTTT	CSARDLQGGNEKLFF
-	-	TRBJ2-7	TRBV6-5	TGTGCCAGCCGTTACGAGGGGCGGAGTATTCCCTACGAGCAGTACTTC	CASRYEGRSIPYEQYF
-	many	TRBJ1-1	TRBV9	TGTGCCAGCAGCGTAGTTGAGGGGGCTGAAGCTTTCTTT	CASSVVEGAEAFF
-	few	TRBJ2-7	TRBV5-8	TGTGCCAGCAGCGTAGGGACTTTCTACGAGCAGTACTTC	CASSVGTFYEQYF
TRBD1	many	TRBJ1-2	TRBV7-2	TGTGCCAGCAGCTTCGCGACAGGGGGGGACTATGGCTACACCTTC	CASSFATGGDYGYTF
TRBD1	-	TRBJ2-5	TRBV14	TGTGCCAGCAGCCCCCGGACAGGGGCAGAGACCCAGTACTTC	CASSPRTGAETQYF
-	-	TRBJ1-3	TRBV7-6	TGTGCCAGCAGCCACACCAGGACCACGGACGGAACTGCGGGGAGCACCATATATTTT	CASSHTRTTDGTAGSTIYF
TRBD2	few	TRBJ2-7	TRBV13	TGTGCCAGCAGCTCGACCCTTACTAGCGAGTCCTACGAGCAGTACTTC	CASSSTLTSESYEQYF
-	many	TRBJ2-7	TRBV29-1	TGCAGCGTTGAAACTCCGGGACGGACCTACGAGCAGTACTTC	CSVETPGRTYEQYF
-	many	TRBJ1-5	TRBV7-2	TGTGCCAGCAGTTTAAAGATGGGTAGCAATCAGCCCCAGCATTTT	CASSLKMGSNQPQHF
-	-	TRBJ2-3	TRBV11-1	TGTGCCAGCAGCTTTCGGACAGGCACAGATACGCAGTATTTT	CASSFRTGTDTQYF
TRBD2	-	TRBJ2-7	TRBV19	TGTGCCAGAAGCGGGAGATTGAACGAGCAGTACTTC	CARSGRLNEQYF
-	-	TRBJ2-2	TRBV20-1	TGCAGTGCTAGAGGGGGACAATACACCGGGGAGCTGTTTTTT	CSARGGQYTGELFF
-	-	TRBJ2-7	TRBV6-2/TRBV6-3	TGTGCCAGCAGTTACTCCGCCCCACTTACGGTCAGGTACGAGCAGTACTTC	CASSYSAPLTVRYEQYF
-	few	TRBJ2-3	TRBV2	TGTGCCAGCAGTGAAGCCATAGGAGGGGGGAGGGGTAGCGACACAGATACGCAGTATTTT	CASSEAIGGGRGSDTDTQYF
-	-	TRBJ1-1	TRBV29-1	TGCAGCGCCGAGGGGAGAAACACTGAAGCTTTCTTT	CSAEGRNTEAFF
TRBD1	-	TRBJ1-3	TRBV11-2	TGTGCCCCTCAAATACACAGGGGAACGGGTAGGTTTGGAAACACCATATATTTT	CAPQIHRGTGRFGNTIYF
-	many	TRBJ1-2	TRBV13	TGTGCCAGCAGCTCGGCGACAGGCTTAGGGGGCTATGGCTACACCTTC	CASSSATGLGGYGYTF
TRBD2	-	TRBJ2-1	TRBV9	TGTGCCAGCAGCGAGAGAGGGACTAGCGGCCAAGAGCAGTTCTTC	CASSERGTSGQEQFF
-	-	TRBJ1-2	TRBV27	TGTGCCAGCAGTTTAGAGTCCTCGACTGGCTACACCTTC	CASSLESSTGYTF
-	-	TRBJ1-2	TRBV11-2	TGTGCCAGCAGCTTAGAGGAGTTGACAGTTGGCTACACCTTC	CASSLEELTVGYTF
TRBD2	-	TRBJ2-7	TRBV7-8	TGTGCCAGCAGCCCGGCCCTGACTAGCGGCTCCTACGAGCAGTACTTC	CASSPALTSGSYEQYF
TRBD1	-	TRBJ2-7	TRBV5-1	TGCGCCAGCAGCTCGAGGACAGGGAGAGAATCCTACGAGCAGTACTTC	CASSSRTGRESYEQYF
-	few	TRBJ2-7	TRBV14	TGTGCCAGCAGCCAAGCCGGTGGCTTGGATAGGCAGTACTTC	CASSQAGGLDRQYF
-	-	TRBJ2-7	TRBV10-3	TGTGCCATCAAGTCGGAGCTCTCGTGGTACGAGCAGTACTTC	CAIKSELSWYEQYF
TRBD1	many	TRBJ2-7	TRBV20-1	TGCAGTGCAAGCGGACAGGGGTCCTACGAGCAGTACTTC	CSASGQGSYEQYF
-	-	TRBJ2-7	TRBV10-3	TGTGCCATCAGTGCCACACAGGGTTGGTTGATATCCTACGAGCAGTACTTC	CAISATQGWLISYEQYF
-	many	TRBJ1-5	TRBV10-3	TGTGCCATCAGTGACCCAGACCAGCCCCAGCATTTT	CAISDPDQPQHF
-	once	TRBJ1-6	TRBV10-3	TGTGCCATCAGTGAGTCCGCGGGTTTTTCACCCCTCCACTTT	CAISESAGFSPLHF